This T cell receptor (beta chain) originates from a study of early T cells in non-severe SARS-CoV-2 infection. Study information: Sequencing of bulk RNA from unsorted whole blood was done, without chain pairing.

This clonotype was seen repeatedly, ten times or more. The target antigen is unknown. Study results and caveats: Matches to VDJdb favored anti-spike CD8 responses and missed private and CD4 specificities.

Molecules of cDNA were individually given unique molecular identifiers that were attached to them. TCRdb re-derived calls from the 5' RACE reads in MiXCR, one entry per CDR3 protein. The sample holds about 59,000 distinct CDR3 sequences, 11% seen once. Germline lookup yields CDR1 SGDLS and CDR2 YYNGEE. The germline V and J ends were trimmed by 3 bases and 0 bases, with 11 bases remaining between them. CDR3 length: 15 amino acids. V is TRBV9 and J is TRBJ2-3; no clear D. The TCR comes from an adult who was a healthcare worker with PCR-confirmed SARS-CoV-2 infection or an uninfected control (not recorded which). The specimen was whole blood. The CDR3 bases are TGTGCCAGCAGCGCGTGGCCCTATAGCACAGATACGCAGTATTTT. Its protein product is CASSAWPYSTDTQYF. The variable domain in full, completed from reference TRBV9 and TRBJ2-3, reads DSGVTQTPKHLITATGQRVTLRCSPRSGDLSVYWYQQSLDQGLQFLIQYYNGEERAKGNILERFSAQQFPDLHSELNLSSLELGDSALYFCASSAWPYSTDTQYFGPGTRLTVL.